This T cell receptor (beta chain) was captured by sequencing in a study of CD8 T cells in ankylosing spondylitis. Germline V gene data show CDR1 as SEHNR and CDR2 as FQNEAQ (reference sequence). The CDR3 runs 16 residues. Germline trimming cut 3 bases from V and 5 bases from J; bases unmatched to any gene: 10. This clonotype was seen only a few times. Its target is unknown. Broader study findings: Ankylosing spondylitis blood appeared to carry a characteristic TCR beta motif of seven to nine highly homologous variants. Reported data indicate significant enrichment of disease-linked clones within matched ankylosing spondylitis synovial fluid. Existing reports had already noted some motif variants in reactive arthritis synovial fluid and blood.

Preparation of TCR beta libraries was done by quantitative 5'-RACE with molecular barcodes. A single record per CDR3 protein comes from TCRdb applying MiXCR to the 5' RACE reads. The repertoire holds about 450,000 distinct CDR3 sequences, with roughly a quarter as singletons. The sequenced sample was blood, either unsorted or a sorted T cell fraction (not recorded which). This chain connects TRBV7-9 to TRBJ1-2; 9 nucleotides align to TRBD1. The origin of this receptor is a male donor with ankylosing spondylitis. CDR3 coding DNA: TGTGCCAGCAGCTTTTTGGGACCACAGGGGGCTTATGGCTACACCTTC. As protein: CASSFLGPQGAYGYTF.